The next 18 T cell receptor beta chains were all read from a single sample in a study of shared clonotypes between healthy human individuals. Generated by immunoSEQ multiplex PCR, the TCRdb table keeps only in-frame clones and is missing some. The data hold around 700,000 clones, with under 80% observed a single time. The sequenced sample was memory CD4+ T cells sorted from blood. The subset is: CD45RA-negative fraction. The source is a woman aged 25-40 years in good health.

The rearrangement uses TRBV7-8 and TRBJ2-7, with a tentative D call TRBD2 (5 bases). V lost 5 bases and J 3 bases, leaving 14 bases between the germline ends. Germline CDR1 reads SGHVS; CDR2 reads FQNEAQ. The CDR3 length is 14 residues. CDR3 nucleotides: TGTGCCAGCAGCCTCGAGCGGCTCTTCTACGAGCAGTACTTC. This codes for CASSLERLFYEQYF.

This clone showed up many times. This chain links TRBV7-9 with TRBJ2-3; the match to TRBD2 covers 14 bases. The CDR3 is made up of 15 amino acids. Germline CDR1 SEHNR, CDR2 FQNEAQ (reference sequence). V shed 4 bases and J 4 bases; nucleotides not matched to a gene: 1. The CDR3 nucleotides are TGTGCCAGCAGCTCGACTAGCGGGAGGGCAGATACGCAGTATTTT. Translation: CASSSTSGRADTQYF.

This clone was observed a few times. CDR3 DNA sequence: TGTGCCAGCTCACCGAACAGGGGGCGGTACGAGCAGTACTTC. Its protein is CASSPNRGRYEQYF. The V call is TRBV18, the J call TRBJ2-7; 9 bases map to TRBD1. Per the germline V gene, CDR1 is KGHSH and CDR2 is LQKENI. Losses at the gene ends were 3 bases for V and 4 bases for J; bases not matched to a gene: 4. This CDR3 contains 14 residues.

This sequence joins TRBV6-6 and TRBJ2-1; D gene uncertain. This CDR3 is 14 amino acids long. Per the germline V gene, CDR1 is MNHNY and CDR2 is SVGAGI (reference sequence). Between the trimmed V and J ends, which lost 6 bases and 5 bases, there was a span of 14 bases. The CDR3 coding sequence is TGTGCCAGCAGGCGGTGGGTGGACCACAATGAGCAGTTCTTC. Protein product: CASRRWVDHNEQFF.

The table lists this clone with a few counts. The chain has TRBV5-4 and TRBJ2-5; 10 nucleotides match TRBD2. The V gene end was trimmed by 6 bases and the J gene end by 2 bases; junction bases not matched to a gene: 7. CDR3 length equals 15 residues. CDR1 is SGHNT, CDR2 YYREEE, per germline (reference sequence). CDR3 amino acids: CASTIAGGGQETQYF. The CDR3, as DNA: TGTGCCAGCACTATAGCGGGAGGAGGGCAAGAGACCCAGTACTTC. Looking up the rest from reference TRBV5-4 and TRBJ2-5 gives the full variable domain: ETGVTQSPTHLIKTRGQQVTLRCSSQSGHNTVSWYQQALGQGPQFIFQYYREEENGRGNFPPRFSGLQFPNYSSELNVNALELDDSALYLCASTIAGGGQETQYFGPGTRLLVL.

The chain has TRBV10-3 and TRBJ2-2, with D maybe TRBD1 (5 bases). This CDR3 has 13 amino acids. CDR1 ENHRY and CDR2 SYGVKD come from the germline V gene. V lost 5 bases to trimming and J lost 5 bases, with 9 bases between them. The CDR3 coding sequence is TGTGCCATCAGTAACAGGTCTACCGGGGAGCTGTTTTTT. It codes for CAISNRSTGELFF.

The rearrangement links TRBV5-1 to TRBJ2-5; D is perhaps TRBD1 (6 bases). V dropped 5 bases and J dropped 5 bases, with 13 bases sitting between them. CDR1 is SGHRS and CDR2 is YFSETQ in the germline V gene. CDR3 length: 13 residues. The CDR3 sequence: CASRDTGYETQYF. The DNA of the CDR3 is TGCGCCAGCAGGGACACAGGGTACGAGACCCAGTACTTC.

Turning to this clone: The junction does not match germline at one end; this may be a read error. This sample includes further DNA sequences coding for the same CDR3. The chain joins TRBV5-1 to TRBJ2-3, with D perhaps matching TRBD2 (6 bases). The CDR3 has 16 amino acids. Germline V gene sequence: CDR1 SGHRS, CDR2 YFSETQ. DNA of the CDR3: TGCGCCAGCAGTTTGGGAGGAGCTCCCAGCACAGATACGCAGTATTTT. It encodes CASSLGGAPSTDTQYF.

For the CDR3, the DNA is TGTGCCAGCAGCTTAGCGCGTGCACGTACTATGAGGAATGAAAAACTGTTTTTT. Its translation is CASSLARARTMRNEKLFF. This chain connects TRBV7-8 to TRBJ1-4; D remains unclear. The length of the CDR3 is 18 residues. Germline CDR1 SGHVS, CDR2 FQNEAQ. Trimming removed 0 bases at V and 5 bases at J, with 19 bases between. Full variable domain (remainder filled in from reference TRBV7-8 and TRBJ1-4): GAGVSQSPRYKVAKRGQDVALRCDPISGHVSLFWYQQALGQGPEFLTYFQNEAQLDKSGLPSDRFFAERPEGSVSTLKIQRTQQEDSAVYLCASSLARARTMRNEKLFFGSGTQLSVL.

This clone has just a few counts. The V and J genes are TRBV10-3 and TRBJ2-7; 11 bases are a match to TRBD2. The germline gives CDR1 ENHRY, CDR2 SYGVKD. The CDR3 totals 14 residues. Unmatched junction bases numbered 7, after V lost 7 bases and J lost 5 bases. Written as DNA, the CDR3 is TGTGCCATCACCGTTAGCGGGGGGGCGGACGAGCAGTACTTC. As protein: CAITVSGGADEQYF.

The CDR3 sequence: CASSWDTIGREQYF. For the CDR3, the DNA is TGTGCCAGCAGCTGGGACACCATCGGAAGGGAGCAGTACTTC. V gene TRBV11-2 combines with J gene TRBJ2-7; D possibly corresponds to TRBD1 (6 bases). This CDR3 region has 14 residues. The V end lost 4 bases, the J end lost 7 bases, and 17 bases lay between the germline ends. Germline V gene lookup returns CDR1 SGHAT and CDR2 FQNNGV.

The chain carries TRBV4-1 and TRBJ2-6; D is undetermined. CDR1 and CDR2 (germline): MGHRA, YSYEKL. This CDR3 comprises 14 residues. V shed 3 bases and J shed 2 bases, with 5 bases lying between them. The CDR3 DNA reads as TGCGCCAGCAGCCAGTTACCTGGGGCCAACGTCCTGACTTTC. Its translation: CASSQLPGANVLTF.

This clone has a single count. Other nucleotide sequences from this sample produce the same CDR3. The chain employs TRBV5-1 and TRBJ2-3; possibly TRBD1 or TRBD2 for D (5 bases each). Trimming took off 2 bases at V and 3 bases at J, with 10 bases between the two ends. Germline loops: CDR1 SGHRS, CDR2 YFSETQ. CDR3 length equals 14 residues. CDR3 loop: CASSFGTLTDTQYF. In DNA form, the CDR3 reads TGCGCCAGCAGCTTCGGGACCTTAACAGATACGCAGTATTTT.

This clone was found a few times. V usage is TRBV6-6 and J usage is TRBJ1-2; D might be TRBD1 (5 bases). Germline V lookup: CDR1 MNHNY, CDR2 SVGAGI (reference sequence). This CDR3 spans 14 amino acids. V lost 8 bases and J 3 bases, leaving 16 bases between the germline ends. The CDR3 coding sequence is TGTGCCAGCCAACCACGGAGCAGGGACTATGGCTACACCTTC. Translated: CASQPRSRDYGYTF.

This clone was recorded many times. V is TRBV5-1 and J is TRBJ2-1, with TRBD2 as a possible D gene (6 bases). Trimming pared 0 bases from V and 4 bases from J, leaving 8 bases between. The CDR3 contains 14 residues. Germline CDR1 is SGHRS and CDR2 is YFSETQ. CDR3 sequence: CASSLGDFYNEQFF. DNA of the CDR3: TGCGCCAGCAGCTTGGGGGACTTTTACAATGAGCAGTTCTTC.

This clone was recorded many times. The chain recombines TRBV11-2 with TRBJ2-1; D possibly corresponds to TRBD1 (6 bases). The V gene lost 1 base and the J gene lost 8 bases, with 12 bases spanning the gap. Germline loops: CDR1 SGHAT, CDR2 FQNNGV. This CDR3 has 14 amino acids. CDR3 in amino acids: CASSLGIGGYEQFF. CDR3 nucleotide sequence: TGTGCCAGCAGCTTAGGCATAGGGGGATATGAGCAGTTCTTC.

The rearrangement links TRBV4-1 to TRBJ2-7; 8 bases line up with TRBD1. The length of the CDR3 is 15 residues. V was pared by 4 bases and J by 0 bases, with 5 bases of the junction left unmatched. Germline V lookup: CDR1 MGHRA, CDR2 YSYEKL. CDR3 nucleotides: TGCGCCAGCAGCCTTGACAGGGGAGACTCCTACGAGCAGTACTTC. Translated: CASSLDRGDSYEQYF.

This clone appeared a few times. This chain joins TRBV5-1 and TRBJ2-3; possible D gene TRBD2, 6 bases. Germline CDR1 SGHRS, CDR2 YFSETQ. CDR3 length: 12 residues. The V gene lost 5 bases and the J gene lost 4 bases, with 8 bases spanning the gap. The CDR3 DNA follows: TGCGCCAGCAGTACTAGCCCAGATACGCAGTATTTT. This encodes CASSTSPDTQYF.